This T cell receptor beta chain was captured by sequencing in a study of neurological immune-mediated disorders. This clonotype was counted ten times or more. Germline values: CDR1 MNHEY, CDR2 SVGAGI. Trimming removed 0 bases from V and 4 bases from J; junction bases left unmatched: 10. The CDR3 extends over 18 amino acids. A single record per CDR3 protein comes from TCRdb applying MiXCR to the 5' RACE reads. This repertoire shows roughly 100,000 distinct CDR3 sequences, 3.5% found once; its top ten account for roughly 2.9%. Sequencing used PBMCs. The chain is built from TRBV6-5 and TRBJ2-5; 11 nucleotides align to TRBD2. The TCR was taken from a woman aged 45-59 years with multiple sclerosis. CDR3 nucleotides: TGTGCCAGCAGTTACTCTGTTCCGGGACTAGCGGACCTAGAGACCCAGTACTTC. Its protein is CASSYSVPGLADLETQYF.